This passage covers 18 T cell receptor beta chains from one sample sequenced in a study of long-term antiretroviral therapy in people with HIV (dated 2022 in TCRdb). The immunoSEQ hsTCRB v3.0 assay was used at survey level resolution to sequence the TRB variable region. Here the immuneACCESS table is served through TCRdb, limited to in-frame sequences with V and J called. Missing clones are a known gap in these copies; in checked studies unresolved V genes cover under half, and the rest lacks a known reason. The sample has about 35,000 clones on record, 80% to 90% of them singletons. The top ten constitute roughly a tenth of the sample. The sequencing here drew on unsorted PBMCs, taken 2.2 years after starting antiretroviral therapy. The source is a man aged 18 to 29 with HIV.

CDR3 nucleotides: TGCAGCGTTGTTTCAGGGGGCGCACACTACGAGCAGTACTTC. Amino acid sequence: CSVVSGGAHYEQYF. J is TRBJ2-7 and V is TRBV29-1; 8 nucleotides agree with TRBD1. This CDR3 has 14 amino acids. Germline CDR1 is SQVTM and CDR2 is ANQGSEA. With V trimmed by 4 bases and J by 3 bases, 8 bases remained unmatched.

The gene calls are TRBV7-2 and TRBJ2-1; possible D gene TRBD1, 5 bases. Germline CDR1 reads SGHTA; CDR2 reads FQGNSA. V lost 3 bases and J lost 7, with 13 bases in between. The CDR3 has 14 amino acids. For the CDR3, the DNA is TGTGCCAGCAGCTTCGGCCCAAGGGGAAATGAGCAGTTCTTC. Its protein product is CASSFGPRGNEQFF. Complete variable domain (other parts from reference TRBV7-2 and TRBJ2-1): GAGVSQSPSNKVTEKGKDVELRCDPISGHTALYWYRQSLGQGLEFLIYFQGNSAPDKSGLPSDRFSAERTGGSVSTLTIQRTQQEDSAVYLCASSFGPRGNEQFFGPGTRLTVL.

A word on this clone: Sequence at one end of the junction differs from germline and may be a read error. The rearrangement uses TRBV6-1 and TRBJ2-3, with TRBD2 matching over 13 bases. The CDR3 extends over 19 amino acids. Germline V gives CDR1 MNHNS, CDR2 SASEGT. The CDR3 here is CASSKAPVLAGGQLDTQYF. The CDR3 DNA reads as TGTGCCAGCAGTAAAGCCCCAGTACTAGCGGGGGGGCAATTAGATACGCAGTATTTT.

V usage is TRBV7-8 and J usage is TRBJ1-1; D is possibly TRBD1 (5 bases). From germline, CDR1 is SGHVS and CDR2 FQNEAQ. Between the trimmed V and J ends, which lost 2 bases and 0 bases, there was a span of 10 bases. CDR3 length: 15 residues. CDR3 DNA sequence: TGTGCCAGCAGCTTAAAGAGACAGTTGAACACTGAAGCTTTCTTT. Its protein is CASSLKRQLNTEAFF. The complete variable domain, with remaining parts taken from reference TRBV7-8 and TRBJ1-1, reads GAGVSQSPRYKVAKRGQDVALRCDPISGHVSLFWYQQALGQGPEFLTYFQNEAQLDKSGLPSDRFFAERPEGSVSTLKIQRTQQEDSAVYLCASSLKRQLNTEAFFGQGTRLTVV.

The chain recombines TRBV30 with TRBJ1-3; TRBD1 is a possible D gene (5 bases). The CDR3 runs to 12 residues. CDR1 and CDR2 (germline): GTSNPN, SVGIG (reference sequence). Trimming took 2 bases from V and 8 from J, leaving 10 bases between them. CDR3 loop: CAWSTGVDTIYF. In DNA, the CDR3 is TGTGCCTGGAGTACGGGGGTAGACACCATATATTTT.

Only a few counts were recorded for this clone. The CDR3 spells CASSLGYGYTF. The CDR3 DNA is TGTGCCAGCAGCTTGGGGTATGGCTACACCTTC. This sequence joins TRBV5-4 and TRBJ1-2; D gene ambiguous. The V gene's germline CDR1 is SGHNT and CDR2 YYREEE (reference sequence). CDR3 length: 11 amino acids. Trimming took off 0 bases at V and 5 bases at J, with 2 bases between the two ends.

This clone was counted a few times. J is TRBJ1-3 and V is TRBV19; D is undetermined. Germline V gene data show CDR1 as LNHDA and CDR2 as SQIVND (reference sequence). The CDR3 is 16 residues long. The germline V and J ends were trimmed by 8 bases and 0 bases, with 17 bases remaining between them. This CDR3 reads CASVPGRRNSGNTIYF. The CDR3, as DNA: TGTGCCAGTGTCCCCGGGCGTCGGAACTCTGGAAACACCATATATTTT.

The CDR3 DNA reads TGTGCCAGCTCACCTTACGGGACCCGCTACGAGCAGTACTTC. It translates to CASSPYGTRYEQYF. The chain links TRBV18 to TRBJ2-7; TRBD1 or TRBD2 may be the D gene (5 bases each). Germline CDR1 and CDR2: KGHSH and LQKENI. This CDR3 has 14 residues. The V gene lost 3 bases and the J gene lost 3 bases, with 12 bases spanning the gap.

The chain uses TRBV9 and TRBJ2-3; TRBD2 aligns across 11 bases. The trim removed 3 bases at V and 2 bases at J, leaving 5 bases unmatched. The CDR3 has 16 residues. Germline V gene sequence: CDR1 SGDLS, CDR2 YYNGEE. The CDR3 nucleotides read TGTGCCAGCAGCGCCCTGACTAGCGGGATCACAGATACGCAGTATTTT. This sequence encodes CASSALTSGITDTQYF. The full variable domain, completed using reference TRBV9 and TRBJ2-3, is DSGVTQTPKHLITATGQRVTLRCSPRSGDLSVYWYQQSLDQGLQFLIQYYNGEERAKGNILERFSAQQFPDLHSELNLSSLELGDSALYFCASSALTSGITDTQYFGPGTRLTVL.

This sequence joins TRBV5-1 and TRBJ2-2; 10 bases match TRBD2. This CDR3 is built from 16 residues. Germline V CDR1 and CDR2: SGHRS, YFSETQ. J was trimmed by 3 bases and V by 4 bases; bases with no gene match: 6. CDR3 residues: CASSTLAGVDTGELFF. The CDR3 nucleotides are TGCGCCAGCAGCACCCTAGCGGGAGTGGACACCGGGGAGCTGTTTTTT.

The V gene is TRBV19, the J gene TRBJ2-1; TRBD2 aligns across 13 bases. After removal of 7 bases from V and 5 bases from J, the junction contained 5 bases not matched to a gene. Looked up from germline, CDR1 is LNHDA and CDR2 is SQIVND (reference sequence). This CDR3 has 15 residues. CDR3: CASNLGLAGDNEQFF. Written as DNA, the CDR3 is TGTGCCAGTAACCTTGGACTAGCGGGGGACAATGAGCAGTTCTTC.

This clone was detected once. This chain uses TRBV7-3 with TRBJ2-5; the D is unclear. V lost 2 bases to trimming and J lost 1 base, with 8 bases between them. Germline V lookup: CDR1 SGHTA, CDR2 FQGTGA. The CDR3 extends over 14 amino acids. The CDR3 DNA is TGTGCCAGCAGCTTATCCAGCGTCCAAGAGACCCAGTACTTC. This codes for CASSLSSVQETQYF.

The chain links TRBV9 to TRBJ1-1; TRBD1 agrees at 7 bases. Germline values: CDR1 SGDLS, CDR2 YYNGEE. V lost 3 bases and J lost 8; bases outside the gene matches: 7. The CDR3 runs 13 residues. The CDR3 bases are TGTGCCAGCAGCGGGTCCGGGACAGAAGAAGCTTTCTTT. It encodes CASSGSGTEEAFF.

The chain recombines TRBV7-9 with TRBJ2-1; D not resolved. This CDR3 has 15 amino acids. The V and J ends lost 2 bases and 0 bases respectively, with 8 bases between them. Germline V CDR1 and CDR2: SEHNR, FQNEAQ (reference sequence). CDR3 protein: CASSLLPSSYNEQFF. The CDR3 nucleotides are TGTGCCAGCAGCTTACTCCCGAGCTCCTACAATGAGCAGTTCTTC.

As DNA, the CDR3 is TGTGCCAGCAGTGAGCCTGGCACAGGGGGCGGCTATGGCTACACCTTC. It encodes CASSEPGTGGGYGYTF. This chain links TRBV6-1 with TRBJ1-2, with 9 bases that match TRBD1. Germline loops: CDR1 MNHNS, CDR2 SASEGT. V shed 3 bases and J 4 bases; nucleotides not matched to a gene: 9. The CDR3 extends over 16 amino acids.

The V and J genes are TRBV27 and TRBJ2-3; TRBD2 might be the D (6 bases). The CDR3 runs to 14 residues. CDR1 is MNHEY, CDR2 SMNVEV, per germline (reference sequence). V lost 5 bases to trimming and J lost 4 bases, with 13 bases between them. CDR3: CASSQILASDTQYF. CDR3 coding DNA: TGTGCCAGCAGTCAAATCCTAGCGTCAGATACGCAGTATTTT.

Here the CDR3 DNA reads TGTGCCAGCTCCCAGGGACAGGGAAGGAGTTCACCCCTCCACTTT. This sequence encodes CASSQGQGRSSPLHF. The chain carries TRBV18 and TRBJ1-6; 9 bases are shared with TRBD1. J lost 9 bases, V lost 6 bases, and 9 bases had no gene match. CDR3 length: 15 amino acids. In germline, CDR1 is KGHSH, CDR2 LQKENI.

This rearrangement joins TRBV27 to TRBJ1-4; no clear D. The CDR3 contains 13 residues. Germline V gene data show CDR1 as MNHEY and CDR2 as SMNVEV (reference sequence). Trimming took 8 bases from V and 10 from J, leaving 17 bases between them. The CDR3 sequence: CASWENAEGKLFF. For the CDR3, the DNA is TGTGCCAGCTGGGAGAACGCCGAGGGAAAACTGTTTTTT.